This T cell receptor beta chain was recorded in a study of technical replicates of blood from several donors. Some clones are missing from TCRdb's copy, which holds only in-frame ones; the method was immunoSEQ multiplex PCR. The sample consists of 65,000 to 85,000 clones, roughly 96% of them appearing once. Germline CDR1 reads SGHRS; CDR2 reads YFSETQ. Between the trimmed V and J ends, which lost 0 bases and 7 bases, there was a span of 10 bases. The CDR3 runs 13 residues. The sequenced sample consisted of T cells isolated from PBMCs. The origin of this receptor is a human donor in good health. The chain carries TRBV5-1 and TRBJ1-2; D might be TRBD1 (5 bases). CDR3 sequence (DNA): TGCGCCAGCAGCTTGGGCCAGGGCCGTGGCTACACCTTC. Encoded protein: CASSLGQGRGYTF.